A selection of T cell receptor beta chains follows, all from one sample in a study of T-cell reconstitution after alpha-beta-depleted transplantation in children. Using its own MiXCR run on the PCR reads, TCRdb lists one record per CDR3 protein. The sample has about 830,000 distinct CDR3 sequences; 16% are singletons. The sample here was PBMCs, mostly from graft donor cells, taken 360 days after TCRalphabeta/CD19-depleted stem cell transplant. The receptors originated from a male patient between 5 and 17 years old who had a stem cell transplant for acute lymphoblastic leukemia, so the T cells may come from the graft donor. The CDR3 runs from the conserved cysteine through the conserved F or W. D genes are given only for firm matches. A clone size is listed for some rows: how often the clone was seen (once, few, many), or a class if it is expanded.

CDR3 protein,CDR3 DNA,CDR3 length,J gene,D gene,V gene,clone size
CASSLGSGRRAREKLFF,TGTGCCAGCAGCTTGGGAAGCGGACGGAGAGCGCGTGAAAAACTGTTTTTT,17,TRBJ1-4,NA,TRBV5-4,NA
CASSWDVGRVETQYF,TGTGCCAGCAGCTGGGACGTAGGGAGGGTAGAGACCCAGTACTTC,15,TRBJ2-5,TRBD2,TRBV11-3,many
CASSLRLLPNTGELFF,TGCGCCAGCAGCTTGCGACTCTTACCGAACACCGGGGAGCTGTTTTTT,16,TRBJ2-2,NA,TRBV5-1,once
CSVHTAYEQYF,TGCAGTGTTCACACAGCCTACGAGCAGTACTTC,11,TRBJ2-7,NA,TRBV20-1,NA
CASSGPGQLASSGANVLTF,TGCGCCAGCAGCGGACCGGGACAACTGGCTAGCTCTGGGGCCAACGTCCTGACTTTC,19,TRBJ2-6,NA,TRBV5-1,NA
CSALIAGREQFF,TGCAGCGCCCTGATAGCGGGAAGGGAGCAGTTCTTC,12,TRBJ2-1,TRBD2,TRBV29-1,few
CASSQPTGHPSNQPQHF,TGCGCCAGCAGCCAACCGACCGGACACCCTAGCAATCAGCCCCAGCATTTT,17,TRBJ1-5,NA,TRBV4-1,few
CASSLVEFGEQFF,TGTGCCAGCAGTTTAGTGGAGTTCGGTGAGCAGTTCTTC,13,TRBJ2-1,NA,TRBV27,few
CASRLEQGYTEAFF,TGTGCCAGCAGGCTTGAACAGGGATACACTGAAGCTTTCTTT,14,TRBJ1-1,NA,TRBV5-6,few
CASSLQGALETQYF,TGCGCCAGCAGCTTGCAGGGGGCTCTGGAGACCCAGTACTTC,14,TRBJ2-5,TRBD1,TRBV5-1,many
CSAAEALTYEQYF,TGCAGCGCCGCTGAAGCCTTAACCTACGAGCAGTACTTC,13,TRBJ2-7,NA,TRBV29-1,NA
CAISEVQGITEAFF,TGTGCCATCAGTGAGGTGCAGGGGATCACTGAAGCTTTCTTT,14,TRBJ1-1,NA,TRBV10-3,many
CATGDYSYEQYF,TGTGCCACCGGGGACTACTCCTACGAGCAGTACTTC,12,TRBJ2-7,TRBD2,TRBV7-9,few
CASRARQGIGEQFF,TGTGCCAGCAGGGCCCGACAGGGGATCGGTGAGCAGTTCTTC,14,TRBJ2-1,TRBD1,TRBV6-2/TRBV6-3,many
CASSGGTLAGWDTEAFF,TGTGCCAGCAGTGGAGGAACCCTGGCAGGTTGGGACACTGAAGCTTTCTTT,17,TRBJ1-1,NA,TRBV25-1,many
CASSSNAPGTGSLPSYEQYF,TGCGCCAGCAGCTCCAATGCTCCCGGGACAGGGTCCCTTCCTTCCTACGAGCAGTACTTC,20,TRBJ2-7,TRBD1,TRBV5-1,NA
CASRAGETDNSPLHF,TGTGCCAGCAGGGCAGGGGAAACGGATAATTCACCCCTCCACTTT,15,TRBJ1-6,NA,TRBV6-1,few
CASSAHGQTYGYTF,TGTGCCAGCAGCGCGCACGGCCAGACCTATGGCTACACCTTC,14,TRBJ1-2,NA,TRBV7-8,NA
CATRLGGGETQYF,TGTGCCACCCGTTTGGGGGGTGGTGAGACCCAGTACTTC,13,TRBJ2-5,NA,TRBV2,few
CASRNRVLGTDTQYF,TGCGCCAGCAGGAACAGGGTTCTTGGCACAGATACGCAGTATTTT,15,TRBJ2-3,NA,TRBV4-1,few
CSVEESGGGGYYEQYF,TGCAGCGTTGAAGAGTCCGGCGGTGGAGGGTACTACGAGCAGTACTTC,16,TRBJ2-7,NA,TRBV29-1,NA
CATSDSGTAFSKGANVLTF,TGTGCCACCAGTGATTCCGGGACAGCCTTTAGCAAAGGGGCCAACGTCCTGACTTTC,19,TRBJ2-6,TRBD1,TRBV24-1,few
CASSLDGAGNQPQHF,TGCGCCAGCAGCTTGGACGGGGCAGGTAATCAGCCCCAGCATTTT,15,TRBJ1-5,NA,TRBV5-1,few
CASSLRGTIFHIQYF,TGTGCCAGCAGTTTAAGAGGGACAATCTTTCACATTCAGTACTTC,15,TRBJ2-4,NA,TRBV12-3/TRBV12-4,NA
CASSSGYPNYGYTF,TGCGCCAGCAGCTCAGGGTATCCGAACTATGGCTACACCTTC,14,TRBJ1-2,NA,TRBV5-1,NA
CASSQAIGELFF,TGTGCCAGCAGCCAAGCCATCGGGGAGCTGTTTTTT,12,TRBJ2-2,NA,TRBV3-1,NA
CASRRGLAVTYEQYF,TGTGCCAGTAGAAGGGGACTAGCGGTGACCTACGAGCAGTACTTC,15,TRBJ2-7,TRBD2,TRBV12-3/TRBV12-4,NA
CASNTGTEGQAFF,TGCGCCAGCAACACCGGGACAGAGGGACAGGCTTTCTTT,13,TRBJ1-1,TRBD1,TRBV4-1,NA
CASSGGWGRGRYEQYF,TGTGCCAGCAGTGGAGGGTGGGGCAGGGGGCGTTACGAGCAGTACTTC,16,TRBJ2-7,TRBD1,TRBV25-1,few
CATSLDRVGTGELFF,TGTGCCACCAGCCTCGACAGGGTCGGCACCGGGGAGCTGTTTTTT,15,TRBJ2-2,TRBD1,TRBV15,few
CASLWEGSETQYF,TGTGCCAGCCTTTGGGAGGGATCGGAGACCCAGTACTTC,13,TRBJ2-5,TRBD2,TRBV12-3/TRBV12-4,NA
CASSTGTSVYEQYF,TGCGCCAGCAGTACCGGGACTAGCGTCTACGAGCAGTACTTC,14,TRBJ2-7,TRBD2,TRBV10-2,NA
CASSSIRVEQFF,TGTGCCAGCAGCTCGATTCGAGTTGAGCAGTTCTTC,12,TRBJ2-1,NA,TRBV7-9,few
CASRTVVKGTEAFF,TGCGCCAGTCGAACGGTGGTAAAGGGCACTGAAGCTTTCTTT,14,TRBJ1-1,NA,TRBV5-1,few
CATLPQGRTNTEAFF,TGTGCCACCCTTCCCCAAGGACGGACGAACACTGAAGCTTTCTTT,15,TRBJ1-1,NA,TRBV19,few
CASSPIAPVPYNEQFF,TGTGCCAGCAGCCCTATAGCGCCCGTTCCCTACAATGAGCAGTTCTTC,16,TRBJ2-1,NA,TRBV7-9,NA
CASSSREGTYGYTF,TGTGCCAGCAGCTCTCGGGAGGGAACCTATGGCTACACCTTC,14,TRBJ1-2,NA,TRBV7-9,few
CASSFLRTNTGELFF,TGCGCCAGCAGCTTTCTGAGGACGAACACCGGGGAGCTGTTTTTT,15,TRBJ2-2,NA,TRBV5-1,few
CASSRRTGRLESPLHF,TGTGCCAGCAGCCGACGTACCGGCAGGCTCGAATCACCCCTCCACTTT,16,TRBJ1-6,NA,TRBV3-1,few
CASSLEGAVSYTF,TGCGCCAGCAGCTTGGAAGGGGCGGTGAGCTACACCTTC,13,TRBJ1-2,NA,TRBV5-1,NA
CASSAGQILAQYF,TGTGCCAGCAGCGCGGGGCAAATTCTGGCCCAGTACTTC,13,TRBJ2-5,NA,TRBV7-9,NA
CASSFNGYAGGPLYTQYF,TGTGCCAGCAGCTTCAATGGCTATGCGGGAGGCCCTCTTTATACGCAGTATTTT,18,TRBJ2-3,TRBD2,TRBV11-1,NA
CASSLMTEAFF,TGTGCCAGCAGCCTGATGACTGAAGCTTTCTTT,11,TRBJ1-1,NA,TRBV7-9,NA
CASSLTLVVHEQFF,TGTGCCAGCAGTTTGACCCTCGTGGTCCATGAGCAGTTCTTC,14,TRBJ2-1,NA,TRBV11-3,NA
CASSALTSRSYNEQFF,TGTGCCAGCAGCGCCTTAACTAGCAGGTCCTACAATGAGCAGTTCTTC,16,TRBJ2-1,NA,TRBV3-1,few
CATSDPGLYQETQYF,TGTGCCACCAGTGACCCGGGACTTTACCAAGAGACCCAGTACTTC,15,TRBJ2-5,NA,TRBV24-1,many
CASSLAGWRDGYEQYF,TGCGCCAGCAGCTTGGCGGGTTGGCGTGATGGCTACGAGCAGTACTTC,16,TRBJ2-7,NA,TRBV5-1,few
CASSLGGQGNEKLFF,TGTGCCAGCAGCTTAGGCGGACAGGGAAATGAAAAACTGTTTTTT,15,TRBJ1-4,TRBD1,TRBV7-2,few
CASSPRGTSGYNEQFF,TGTGCCAGCTCACCTCGAGGGACTAGCGGCTACAATGAGCAGTTCTTC,16,TRBJ2-1,TRBD2,TRBV18,many
CASSETGTDQPQHF,TGTGCCAGCAGCGAAACAGGGACGGATCAGCCCCAGCATTTT,14,TRBJ1-5,NA,TRBV9,NA
CASSLLGGTYEQYF,TGCGCCAGCAGCTTGCTGGGGGGAACCTACGAGCAGTACTTC,14,TRBJ2-7,NA,TRBV5-1,many
CASSFWGSYGYTF,TGTGCCAGCAGCTTTTGGGGATCGTATGGCTACACCTTC,13,TRBJ1-2,NA,TRBV12-3/TRBV12-4,NA
CASSLSRGTYNEQFF,TGTGCCAGCAGCTTAAGCAGGGGAACCTACAATGAGCAGTTCTTC,15,TRBJ2-1,NA,TRBV7-3,many
CASSSTSGRFHSELFF,TGTGCCAGCAGTTCGACTAGCGGGAGGTTTCATAGCGAGCTGTTTTTT,16,TRBJ2-2,TRBD2,TRBV6-5,few
CASSRGQESLNTEAFF,TGCGCCAGCAGCCGTGGACAGGAGAGTTTGAACACTGAAGCTTTCTTT,16,TRBJ1-1,TRBD1,TRBV5-1,NA
CAISDLGDEQFF,TGTGCCATCAGTGACTTAGGTGATGAGCAGTTCTTC,12,TRBJ2-1,NA,TRBV10-3,NA
CASSRHSWGRQGTRPETQYF,TGTGCCAGCAGCCGCCATTCTTGGGGGAGACAGGGGACACGACCGGAGACCCAGTACTTC,20,TRBJ2-5,TRBD1,TRBV14,NA
CSVKDLDTEAFF,TGCAGCGTTAAGGATTTGGACACTGAAGCTTTCTTT,12,TRBJ1-1,NA,TRBV29-1,NA
CASSFQGGGNQPQHF,TGTGCCAGCAGCTTCCAGGGTGGCGGCAATCAGCCCCAGCATTTT,15,TRBJ1-5,NA,TRBV5-6,NA